This T cell receptor beta chain emerged from a study of T cell repertoires in cytomegalovirus infection. Study-wide background: Recently identified HLA-C-restricted CMV epitopes were used, and well-studied HLA-B-restricted CMV epitopes were used as well. Both a matching HLA type and CMV infection were indicated by public TCR beta signatures.

As to this clonotype: Its antigen is still unknown.

Regarding the study as a whole: Individuals carrying CMV plus the relevant HLA were identified by cumulative frequency of public TCR beta families. CMV-specific TCR beta clonotypes restricted by HLA-C were the ones dominating the ex vivo response.

TCRdb fed the reads into MiXCR, producing one record per CDR3 protein. This sample yields 110,000 or so distinct CDR3 sequences, of which 30% are seen a single time; 41% belongs to the top ten. CDR3 length equals 13 residues. V dropped 1 base and J dropped 6 bases, with 7 bases sitting between them. Germline loops: CDR1 MNHNY, CDR2 SVGAGI (reference sequence). Sequenced material: CD8+ T cells from cultured PBMCs, taken from culture after CMV antigen stimulation. The chain joins TRBV6-6 to TRBJ1-5, with TRBD1 as a possible D gene (5 bases). This clonotype was obtained from a human donor in good health (CMV status not recorded). Some clones in this sample may be carry-over from other donors' samples. CDR3 loop: CASSYFRAQPQHF. Here the CDR3 DNA reads TGTGCCAGCAGTTACTTCAGGGCTCAGCCCCAGCATTTT.